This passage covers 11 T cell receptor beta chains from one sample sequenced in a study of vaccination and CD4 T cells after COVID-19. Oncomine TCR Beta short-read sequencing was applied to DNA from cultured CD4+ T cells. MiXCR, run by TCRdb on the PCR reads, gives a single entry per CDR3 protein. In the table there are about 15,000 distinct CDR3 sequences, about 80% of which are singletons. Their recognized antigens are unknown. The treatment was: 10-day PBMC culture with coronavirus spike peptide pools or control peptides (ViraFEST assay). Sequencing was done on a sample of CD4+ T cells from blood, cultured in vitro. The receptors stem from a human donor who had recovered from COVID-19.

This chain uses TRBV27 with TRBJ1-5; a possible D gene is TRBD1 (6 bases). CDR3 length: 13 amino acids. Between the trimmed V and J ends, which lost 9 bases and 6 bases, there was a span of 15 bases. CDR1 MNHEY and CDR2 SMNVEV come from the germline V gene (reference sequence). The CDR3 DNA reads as TGTGCCAGTTGGGGGGCTAGGGGTCAGCCCCAGCATTTT. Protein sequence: CASWGARGQPQHF.

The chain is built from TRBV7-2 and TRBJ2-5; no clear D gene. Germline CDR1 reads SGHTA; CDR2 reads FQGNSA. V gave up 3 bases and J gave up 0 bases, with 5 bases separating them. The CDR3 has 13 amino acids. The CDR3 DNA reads TGTGCCAGCAGCTTCGGGTACCAAGAGACCCAGTACTTC. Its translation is CASSFGYQETQYF.

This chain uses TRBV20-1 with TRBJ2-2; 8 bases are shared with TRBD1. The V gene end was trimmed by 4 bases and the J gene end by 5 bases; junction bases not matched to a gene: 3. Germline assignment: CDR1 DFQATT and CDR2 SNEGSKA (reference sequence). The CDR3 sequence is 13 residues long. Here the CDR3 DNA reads TGCAGTGCTACTACAGGGGGTACCGGGGAGCTGTTTTTT. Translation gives CSATTGGTGELFF.

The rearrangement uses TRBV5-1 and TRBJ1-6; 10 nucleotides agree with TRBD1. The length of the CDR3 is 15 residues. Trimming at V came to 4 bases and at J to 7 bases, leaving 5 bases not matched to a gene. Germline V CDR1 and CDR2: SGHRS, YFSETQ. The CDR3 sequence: CASSIWTGGNSPLHF. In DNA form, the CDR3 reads TGCGCCAGCAGCATATGGACAGGGGGAAATTCACCCCTCCACTTT. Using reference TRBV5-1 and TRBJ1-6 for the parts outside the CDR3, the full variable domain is KAGVTQTPRYLIKTRGQQVTLSCSPISGHRSVSWYQQTPGQGLQFLFEYFSETQRNKGNFPGRFSGRQFSNSRSEMNVSTLELGDSALYLCASSIWTGGNSPLHFGNGTRLTVT.

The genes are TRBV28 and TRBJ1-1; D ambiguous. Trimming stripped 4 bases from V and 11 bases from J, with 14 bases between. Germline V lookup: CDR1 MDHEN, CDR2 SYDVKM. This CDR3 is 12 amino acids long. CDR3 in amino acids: CASSSSPRIAFF. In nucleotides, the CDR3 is TGTGCCAGCAGTTCCAGCCCGCGGATTGCTTTCTTT.

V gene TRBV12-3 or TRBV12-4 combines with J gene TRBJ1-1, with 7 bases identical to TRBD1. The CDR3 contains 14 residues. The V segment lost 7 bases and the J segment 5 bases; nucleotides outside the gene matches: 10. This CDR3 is CASIPRDSPTEAFF. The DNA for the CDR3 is TGTGCCAGCATCCCCAGGGACAGCCCTACTGAAGCTTTCTTT.

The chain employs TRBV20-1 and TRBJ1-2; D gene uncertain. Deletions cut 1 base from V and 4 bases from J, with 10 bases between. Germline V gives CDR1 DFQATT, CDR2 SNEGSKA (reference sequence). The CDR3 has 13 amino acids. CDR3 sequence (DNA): TGCAGTGCTAGAGCCGGCACTATCTATGGCTACACCTTC. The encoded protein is CSARAGTIYGYTF.

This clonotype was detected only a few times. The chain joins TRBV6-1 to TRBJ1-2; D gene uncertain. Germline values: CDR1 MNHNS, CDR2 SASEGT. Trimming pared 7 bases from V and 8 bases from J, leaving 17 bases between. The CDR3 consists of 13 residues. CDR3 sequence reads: CASTSGFDIGYTF. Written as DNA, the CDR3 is TGTGCCAGCACGAGCGGGTTCGATATCGGCTACACCTTC.

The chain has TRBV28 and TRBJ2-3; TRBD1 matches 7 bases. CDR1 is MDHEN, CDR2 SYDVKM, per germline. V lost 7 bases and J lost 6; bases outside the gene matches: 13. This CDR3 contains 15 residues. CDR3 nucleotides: TGTGCCAGCATAGAACCGGGACAGATCTATGATACGCAGTATTTT. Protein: CASIEPGQIYDTQYF.

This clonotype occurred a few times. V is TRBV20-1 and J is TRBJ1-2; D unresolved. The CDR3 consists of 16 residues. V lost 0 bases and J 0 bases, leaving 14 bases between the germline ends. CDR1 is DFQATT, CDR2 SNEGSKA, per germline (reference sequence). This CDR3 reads CSARDPKGRANYGYTF. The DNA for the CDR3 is TGCAGTGCTAGAGATCCCAAGGGCCGAGCTAACTATGGCTACACCTTC.

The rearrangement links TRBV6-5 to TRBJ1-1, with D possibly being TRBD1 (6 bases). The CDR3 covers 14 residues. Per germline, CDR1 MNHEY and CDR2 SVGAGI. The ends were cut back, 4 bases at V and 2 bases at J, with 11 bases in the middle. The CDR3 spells CASSSPDSNTEAFF. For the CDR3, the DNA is TGTGCCAGCAGTTCCCCGGACAGTAACACTGAAGCTTTCTTT.